The 3 T cell receptor beta chains below all came from one sample that was sequenced in a study of graft-versus-host responses after intestinal transplantation. Their antigens remain unidentified. TCRdb's copy holds only in-frame clones and misses some; the assay was immunoSEQ multiplex PCR. The sample lists over 100,000 clones; over 85% were seen once. Here the sequenced sample was unstimulated CD4+ T cells sorted from spleen or lymph node cells, taken before transplant. These receptors originate from a human donor who was the organ donor for an intestinal transplant.

This chain connects TRBV7-2 to TRBJ2-3; 7 positions match TRBD1. Trimming took 0 bases from V and 4 from J; bases not matched to a gene: 4. The CDR3 has 15 amino acids. Germline V gene sequence: CDR1 SGHTA, CDR2 FQGNSA. The CDR3 here is CASSLAGGIADTQYF. CDR3 DNA sequence: TGTGCCAGCAGCTTAGCAGGGGGCATCGCAGATACGCAGTATTTT.

The chain couples TRBV19 to TRBJ2-7; TRBD2 aligns across 8 bases. From germline, CDR1 is LNHDA and CDR2 SQIVND (reference sequence). The CDR3 spans 15 residues. With V trimmed by 2 bases and J by 2 bases, 5 bases remained unmatched. The DNA of the CDR3 is TGTGCCAGTAGTATATTGGTAGCGGGACCCTACGAGCAGTACTTC. Its protein is CASSILVAGPYEQYF.

The chain couples TRBV28 to TRBJ2-1, with D perhaps matching TRBD1 (6 bases). The CDR3 loop spans 15 amino acids. V was pared by 7 bases and J by 0 bases, with 13 bases between. The germline gives CDR1 MDHEN, CDR2 SYDVKM. The CDR3 region has the DNA TGTGCCAGCATTAAGAGGGGGAGCTCCTACAATGAGCAGTTCTTC. Translated: CASIKRGSSYNEQFF.